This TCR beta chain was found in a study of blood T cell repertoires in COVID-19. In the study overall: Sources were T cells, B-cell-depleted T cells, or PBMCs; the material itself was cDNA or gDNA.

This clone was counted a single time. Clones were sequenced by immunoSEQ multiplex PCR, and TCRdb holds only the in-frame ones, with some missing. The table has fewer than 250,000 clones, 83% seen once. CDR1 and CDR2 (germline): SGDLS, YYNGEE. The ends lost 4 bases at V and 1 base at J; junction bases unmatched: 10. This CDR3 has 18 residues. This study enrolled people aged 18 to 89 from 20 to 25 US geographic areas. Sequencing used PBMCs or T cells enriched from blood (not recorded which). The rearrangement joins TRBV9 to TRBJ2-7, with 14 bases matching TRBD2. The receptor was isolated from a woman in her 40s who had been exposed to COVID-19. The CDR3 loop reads CASSPKGLAGDPSYEQYF. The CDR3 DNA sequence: TGTGCCAGCAGCCCAAAGGGACTAGCGGGGGACCCTTCCTACGAGCAGTACTTC.